This T cell receptor (beta chain) comes out of a study of T cells after yellow fever vaccination. TCRdb re-called the 5' RACE reads through MiXCR, storing one row per CDR3 protein. The sample contains roughly 310,000 distinct CDR3 sequences, 3% to 4.5% of which appear only once. This CDR3 spans 16 amino acids. Per germline, CDR1 MNHEY and CDR2 SVGEGT. The V segment lost 5 bases and the J segment 4 bases; nucleotides outside the gene matches: 11. The source was PBMCs, collected on the day of the yellow fever booster vaccination. The sequence was obtained from a man aged 18 to 29 who received the YFV17D yellow fever vaccine. This rearrangement joins TRBV6-2 or TRBV6-3 to TRBJ1-5; TRBD1 matches at 7 bases. In nucleotides, the CDR3 is TGTGCCAGCAGTCCCGACAGGGACGAGGGAAATCAGCCCCAGCATTTT. It codes for CASSPDRDEGNQPQHF.